The 27 T cell receptor beta chains listed next were all sequenced from one sample in a study of graft-versus-host responses after intestinal transplantation. For these receptors, no antigen is known. Method: immunoSEQ multiplex PCR; TCRdb's copy keeps in-frame clones and lacks some. The sample comprises approximately 82,000 clones, roughly 93% of which are singletons, and 0.95% to 1.3% rests with the top ten. The sample in question was unstimulated CD8+ T cells sorted from spleen or lymph node cells, obtained before transplant. Receptors originate from a human donor who was the organ donor for an intestinal transplant.

This clone was recorded only once. The chain employs TRBV4-3 and TRBJ2-7; 8 nucleotides align to TRBD2. After removal of 0 bases from V and 2 bases from J, the junction contained 6 bases not matched to a gene. The germline V gene has CDR1 LGHNA and CDR2 YSLEER. The CDR3 is 16 amino acids. CDR3 loop: CASSQDAGGLTYEQYF. In DNA form, the CDR3 reads TGCGCCAGCAGCCAAGACGCGGGAGGCCTAACCTACGAGCAGTACTTC.

This clone was recorded once. This sequence joins TRBV6-5 and TRBJ2-3; D possibly corresponds to TRBD2 (6 bases). V lost 4 bases and J 4 bases, leaving 12 bases between the germline ends. From germline, CDR1 is MNHEY and CDR2 SVGAGI. This CDR3 contains 14 residues. Written as DNA, the CDR3 is TGTGCCAGCAGTTCCCGACTAGACCCAGATACGCAGTATTTT. Translation: CASSSRLDPDTQYF.

This rearrangement joins TRBV5-6 to TRBJ2-5; D possibly corresponds to TRBD2 (6 bases). The CDR3 has 14 residues. Germline lookup yields CDR1 SGHDT and CDR2 YYEEEE. V gave up 2 bases and J gave up 5 bases, with 13 bases separating them. For the CDR3, the DNA is TGTGCCAGCAGCTTAGGCGGGATCTGGGAGACCCAGTACTTC. Its translation: CASSLGGIWETQYF.

The J gene is TRBJ1-2, the V gene TRBV7-9; TRBD1 matches at 9 bases. Germline V gene sequence: CDR1 SEHNR, CDR2 FQNEAQ (reference sequence). The CDR3 sequence is 15 residues long. Unmatched junction bases numbered 9, after V lost 6 bases and J lost 4 bases. Here the CDR3 DNA reads TGTGCCAGCAGGGAGACCGGGACAGGGTCCTATGGCTACACCTTC. As protein: CASRETGTGSYGYTF.

The rearrangement uses TRBV4-2 and TRBJ2-5, with D possibly being TRBD1 (5 bases). With the DNA end fitting TRBJ2-7 better, the J assignment may be wrong. This CDR3 is built from 16 residues. CDR1 and CDR2 from the germline V gene are LGHNA and YNFKEQ. CDR3 sequence (DNA): TGTGCCAGCAGCCAGATGTTGACAGTCTTAACCTACGAGCAGTACTTC. Protein sequence: CASSQMLTVLTYEQYF.

The chain combines TRBV19 with TRBJ2-7; TRBD1 matches at 7 bases. J was trimmed by 3 bases and V by 5 bases; bases with no gene match: 7. The CDR3 is made up of 14 amino acids. Germline V CDR1 and CDR2: LNHDA, SQIVND (reference sequence). The CDR3 loop is CASSVGQGVYEQYF. The CDR3 DNA reads as TGTGCCAGTAGTGTCGGGCAGGGGGTCTACGAGCAGTACTTC.

This chain links TRBV5-1 with TRBJ2-2, with D possibly being TRBD2 (6 bases). Germline CDR1 SGHRS, CDR2 YFSETQ. The CDR3 length is 15 residues. Between the trimmed V and J ends, which lost 0 bases and 5 bases, there was a span of 11 bases. CDR3 DNA: TGCGCCAGCAGCTTGGGGGCCCGGGGGACCGGGGAGCTGTTTTTT. It yields the protein CASSLGARGTGELFF.

The chain employs TRBV6-6 and TRBJ2-4; no firm D call. The V gene lost 10 bases and the J gene lost 6 bases, with 13 bases spanning the gap. The CDR3 totals 12 residues. The germline gives CDR1 MNHNY, CDR2 SVGAGI (reference sequence). The CDR3 DNA reads TGTGCCACCCAACTCCCGGGAAACATTCAGTACTTC. Amino acid sequence: CATQLPGNIQYF.

On this clone itself: The same CDR3 is also encoded by other DNA sequences in this sample. This chain links TRBV19 with TRBJ1-5; TRBD1 aligns across 9 bases. The CDR3 totals 15 residues. The germline gives CDR1 LNHDA, CDR2 SQIVND (reference sequence). J lost 2 bases, V lost 2 bases, and 1 base had no gene match. CDR3 sequence (DNA): TGTGCCAGTAGTATATGGACAGGGGGCAATCAGCCCCAGCATTTT. Translating it yields CASSIWTGGNQPQHF. The entire variable domain, with the rest obtained from reference TRBV19 and TRBJ1-5, is as follows: DGGITQSPKYLFRKEGQNVTLSCEQNLNHDAMYWYRQDPGQGLRLIYYSQIVNDFQKGDIAEGYSVSREKKESFPLTVTSAQKNPTAFYLCASSIWTGGNQPQHFGDGTRLSIL.

J is TRBJ1-1 and V is TRBV13, with no clear D. CDR3 length equals 13 residues. CDR1 is PRHDT and CDR2 is FYEKMQ in the germline V gene (reference sequence). V lost 4 bases and J lost 11, with 17 bases in between. In DNA form, the CDR3 reads TGTGCCAGCAGCTCGGGAGAGGGTCGGTGGGCTTTCTTT. Translation: CASSSGEGRWAFF.

The chain combines TRBV4-1 with TRBJ2-2; TRBD1 agrees at 9 bases. CDR1 and CDR2 from the germline V gene are MGHRA and YSYEKL. The V and J ends lost 5 bases and 0 bases, in that order; junction bases with no gene match: 22. This CDR3 is built from 22 residues. The CDR3 is CASSFRDRAQLVGYANTGELFF. In DNA, the CDR3 is TGCGCCAGCAGCTTCCGGGACAGGGCACAACTCGTGGGGTACGCGAACACCGGGGAGCTGTTTTTT.

The gene calls are TRBV7-9 and TRBJ1-1; 8 bases are a match to TRBD1. CDR3 length equals 16 residues. The V and J ends lost 4 bases and 10 bases, in that order; junction bases with no gene match: 17. Germline V CDR1 and CDR2: SEHNR, FQNEAQ (reference sequence). The CDR3 protein is CASSSGGAVNTGRAFF. CDR3 coding DNA: TGTGCCAGCAGCTCAGGGGGCGCGGTAAATACCGGTCGAGCTTTCTTT.

This sequence joins TRBV5-1 and TRBJ2-3; TRBD2 might be the D (5 bases). Germline V lookup: CDR1 SGHRS, CDR2 YFSETQ. V was trimmed by 4 bases and J by 5 bases, leaving 8 bases between them. CDR3 length: 12 residues. CDR3 amino acids: CASSPEGDTQYF. The DNA for the CDR3 is TGCGCCAGCAGCCCCGAGGGAGATACGCAGTATTTT.

This chain uses TRBV18 with TRBJ2-5; D gene uncertain. Trimming took off 5 bases at V and 6 bases at J, with 16 bases between the two ends. The CDR3 is 14 residues long. Germline V gives CDR1 KGHSH, CDR2 LQKENI. CDR3 sequence reads: CASSASPLMKTQYF. DNA of the CDR3: TGTGCCAGCTCAGCTTCTCCGCTAATGAAGACCCAGTACTTC.

As to this clone: This specimen includes other DNA sequences encoding the same CDR3. The chain employs TRBV29-1 and TRBJ1-2; TRBD1 matches 7 bases. This CDR3 is 14 amino acids long. The germline V gene encodes CDR1 SQVTM and CDR2 ANQGSEA. CDR3 in amino acids: CSATGVSPLEGYTF. In DNA form, the CDR3 reads TGCAGTGCAACAGGGGTCTCCCCGCTGGAGGGCTACACCTTC.

This chain connects TRBV7-2 to TRBJ1-1; a weak D match, TRBD1 (6 bases). Per germline, CDR1 SGHTA and CDR2 FQGNSA. This CDR3 is 14 amino acids long. V lost 5 bases and J lost 3, with 13 bases in between. CDR3 DNA sequence: TGTGCCAGCAGCATAGTCAGGGGTGACACTGAAGCTTTCTTT. It is translated as CASSIVRGDTEAFF.

This chain joins TRBV27 and TRBJ2-7; D might be TRBD1 (5 bases). Trimming removed 4 bases from V and 5 bases from J, with 15 bases in between. This CDR3 spans 14 amino acids. CDR1 MNHEY and CDR2 SMNVEV come from the germline V gene (reference sequence). CDR3 amino acids: CASSYRSPPHEQYF. The CDR3 DNA reads as TGTGCCAGCAGTTACAGGAGTCCACCCCACGAGCAGTACTTC.

The chain combines TRBV19 with TRBJ2-1; 8 bases are a match to TRBD1. The CDR3 contains 14 residues. From germline, CDR1 is LNHDA and CDR2 SQIVND (reference sequence). With 5 bases clipped from V and 6 bases from J, the junction kept 6 bases outside the gene matches. CDR3 amino acids: CASSSQGASNEQFF. The CDR3 coding sequence is TGTGCCAGTAGTTCCCAGGGGGCCTCCAATGAGCAGTTCTTC.

The chain uses TRBV29-1 and TRBJ2-7, with 10 nucleotides matching TRBD2. In germline, CDR1 is SQVTM, CDR2 ANQGSEA. The CDR3 loop spans 15 amino acids. J lost 1 base, V lost 3 bases, and 6 bases had no gene match. CDR3 amino acids: CSVEKAGGPSYEQYF. The CDR3 bases are TGCAGCGTTGAGAAAGCGGGAGGGCCGTCCTACGAGCAGTACTTC.

This clone was seen a single time. The chain employs TRBV10-3 and TRBJ2-2, with unresolved D. Per the germline V gene, CDR1 is ENHRY and CDR2 is SYGVKD. This CDR3 has 19 amino acids. V was trimmed by 0 bases and J by 0 bases, leaving 17 bases between them. In DNA form, the CDR3 reads TGTGCCATCAGTGAGTCGATCGGCAGGCGCCAATCGAACACCGGGGAGCTGTTTTTT. Translation gives CAISESIGRRQSNTGELFF.

This sequence joins TRBV6-1 and TRBJ2-7, with D tentatively TRBD1 (5 bases). Germline lookup yields CDR1 MNHNS and CDR2 SASEGT. The CDR3 is 16 amino acids. V shed 4 bases and J shed 3 bases, with 19 bases lying between them. The CDR3 sequence: CASSGRLNLGDYEQYF. Here the CDR3 DNA reads TGTGCCAGCAGTGGGCGATTGAACCTAGGGGACTACGAGCAGTACTTC.

The chain couples TRBV6-5 to TRBJ2-5; 14 bases are shared with TRBD2. The ends lost 6 bases at V and 3 bases at J; junction bases unmatched: 3. This CDR3 has 15 amino acids. Germline lookup yields CDR1 MNHEY and CDR2 SVGAGI. CDR3 sequence: CASSPTSGGEETQYF. In nucleotides, the CDR3 is TGTGCCAGCAGCCCGACTAGCGGGGGGGAAGAGACCCAGTACTTC.

A few counts support this clone. The rearrangement links TRBV30 to TRBJ1-2, with a weak D call TRBD1 (5 bases). Per germline, CDR1 GTSNPN and CDR2 SVGIG (reference sequence). This CDR3 is built from 12 residues. V lost 0 bases and J lost 8, with 10 bases in between. The CDR3 loop is CAWSVGVGGYTF. The CDR3 bases are TGTGCCTGGAGTGTAGGGGTTGGGGGCTACACCTTC. The variable domain in full, with the rest retrieved from reference TRBV30 and TRBJ1-2, is SQTIHQWPATLVQPVGSPLSLECTVEGTSNPNLYWYRQAAGRGLQLLFYSVGIGQISSEVPQNLSASRPQDRQFILSSKKLLLSDSGFYLCAWSVGVGGYTFGSGTRLTVV.

The J gene is TRBJ2-3, the V gene TRBV27; possible D gene TRBD2, 6 bases. V was pared by 3 bases and J by 7 bases, with 14 bases between. Germline loops: CDR1 MNHEY, CDR2 SMNVEV (reference sequence). The CDR3 is made up of 14 amino acids. In DNA form, the CDR3 reads TGTGCCAGCAGTTTCCTCGGGGGTGGGTATACGCAGTATTTT. This sequence encodes CASSFLGGGYTQYF.

This clone was seen a single time. This rearrangement joins TRBV27 to TRBJ2-1; 7 bases are a match to TRBD1. The length of the CDR3 is 16 residues. Germline V lookup: CDR1 MNHEY, CDR2 SMNVEV (reference sequence). The trim removed 4 bases at V and 1 base at J, leaving 7 bases unmatched. CDR3 region: CASSSPRDSSYNEQFF. In DNA, the CDR3 is TGTGCCAGCAGTTCGCCCAGGGACAGTTCCTACAATGAGCAGTTCTTC.

This clone occurred once. J is TRBJ2-3 and V is TRBV13; TRBD2 aligns across 8 bases. The CDR3 contains 16 residues. CDR1 is PRHDT and CDR2 is FYEKMQ in the germline V gene (reference sequence). The ends lost 4 bases at V and 4 bases at J; junction bases unmatched: 10. CDR3 bases: TGTGCCAGCAGCTCGCGCTCCGGGGGGGCGGCAGATACGCAGTATTTT. Translating it yields CASSSRSGGAADTQYF.

CDR3 loop: CASSNRALAGDSYEQYF. The CDR3 region has the DNA TGTGCCAGCAGCAACCGCGCCCTAGCGGGAGACTCCTACGAGCAGTACTTC. The V call is TRBV21-1, the J call TRBJ2-7; TRBD2 is the table's D call, not checked against the DNA. TRBV21-1 is designated a pseudogene. This CDR3 is built from 17 residues.